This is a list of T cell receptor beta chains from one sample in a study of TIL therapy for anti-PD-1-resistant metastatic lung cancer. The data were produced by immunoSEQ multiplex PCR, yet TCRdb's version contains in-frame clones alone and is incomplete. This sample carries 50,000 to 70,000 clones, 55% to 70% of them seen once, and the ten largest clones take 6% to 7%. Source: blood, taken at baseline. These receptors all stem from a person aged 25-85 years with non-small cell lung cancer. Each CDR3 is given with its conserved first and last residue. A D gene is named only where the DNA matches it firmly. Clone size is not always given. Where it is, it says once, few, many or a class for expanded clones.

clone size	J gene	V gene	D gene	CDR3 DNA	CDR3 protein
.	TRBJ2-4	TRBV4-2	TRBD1	TGTGCCAGCAGCCAAGAGGGGACAGTTGGTCTCAAAAACATTCAGTACTTC	CASSQEGTVGLKNIQYF
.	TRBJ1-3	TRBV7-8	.	TGTGCCAGCAGCTTTACATACTCCGAGGGCACCATATATTTT	CASSFTYSEGTIYF
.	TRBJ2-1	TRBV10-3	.	TGTGCCATCAGTGACGTTTGGCGGGGGCCTACCCGTCTAGGATATGAGCAGTTCTTC	CAISDVWRGPTRLGYEQFF
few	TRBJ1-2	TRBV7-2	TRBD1	TGTGCCAGCAGCTTGCAGCCGGGACAGGGGGTCCGTTGCACCTTC	CASSLQPGQGVRCTF
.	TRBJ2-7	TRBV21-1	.	TGTGCCAGCAGCAGGGGAAGGGACTTC	CASSRGRDF
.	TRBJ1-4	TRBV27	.	TGTGCCAGCAGTCTAAGGGAGCCAGGGGAAAAACTGTTTTTT	CASSLREPGEKLFF
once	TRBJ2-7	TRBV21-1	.	TGTGCCAGCAGCAAAGGCCGGGACAGCTACGAGCAGTACTTC	CASSKGRDSYEQYF
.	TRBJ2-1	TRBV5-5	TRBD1	TGTGCCAGCAGCCCCTGGACAGGGGACAATGAGCAGTTCTTC	CASSPWTGDNEQFF
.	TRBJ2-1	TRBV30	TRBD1	TGTGCCTGGAGTGTAGGGAGACAGGGGAGGTACAATGAGCAGTTCTTC	CAWSVGRQGRYNEQFF
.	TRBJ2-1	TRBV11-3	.	TGTGCCAGCGATCCGGGACGCTTATCCAATGAGCAGTTCTTC	CASDPGRLSNEQFF
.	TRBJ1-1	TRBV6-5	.	TGTGCCAGCAGTTACTCGTGGCAGACTAACACTGAAGCTTTCTTT	CASSYSWQTNTEAFF
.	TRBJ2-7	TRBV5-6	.	TGTGCCAGCAGCGGCCGTCCTTCGGGTTACGAGCAGTACTTC	CASSGRPSGYEQYF
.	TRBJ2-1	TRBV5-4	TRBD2	TGTGCCAGCAGCGCCGGGACTAGCATGCTAGGTAATGAGCAGTTCTTC	CASSAGTSMLGNEQFF
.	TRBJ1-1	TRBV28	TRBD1	TGTGCCAGCAGTGTAAGAGGGACAGGGGGGACTGAAGCTTTCTTT	CASSVRGTGGTEAFF